This T cell receptor beta chain was captured in a study of blood T cells in healthy people across ages (dated by TCRdb to about 2015). Looking at the study overall: In model experiments, roughly one uniquely barcoded TCR beta cDNA molecule per two T cells was captured by template switching. To avoid experimental bias, donors of different ages were distributed randomly across sequencing lanes. For two donors (one aged 18 to 30 and one aged 80 or older), the study analyzed two additional independent replicas of 1 million unique cDNA reads from the same blood draw. To track age-related changes in TCR beta repertoire diversity, the study relied on deep sequencing normalized with unique cDNA molecular identifiers. Four age groups were formed from the donors: young (average around 15 years), middle-aged (more than 35), aged (about 62) and long-lived (approximately 78). The full study reports these points: Donor CMV infection status was unknown, potentially confounding age-related changes in expanded clonotypes. Total diversity estimates from one million sequenced T cells were considered lower bounds and underestimates. The percentage of naive T cells measured by flow cytometry correlated strongly with observed TCR beta diversity. Conclusive comparison of naive and antigen-experienced compartments was prevented by the profiling of bulk unsorted PBMCs. Compared with the aged group, more naive CD4+ T cells, fewer expanded clones and increased TCR diversity were shown by the long-lived group, suggesting age selection. As age increased, observed TCR beta diversity per million T cells dropped in a roughly linear way, and a significant reduction was already evident by age about 40.

The germline ends are 12 bases apart after V is trimmed by 0 bases and J by 5 bases. From the germline V gene (reference sequence), CDR1 is DFQATT and CDR2 is SNEGSKA. Taken from cysteine to phenylalanine, the CDR3 has 14 residues. Left in the record is the CDR3 DNA by itself, 42 bases read in frame from the first base. The protocol used for the library was 5' RACE. The reads were generated on an Illumina HiSeq 2500. The second PCR ran for roughly 7 to 11 cycles and used a J-beta primer mix along with a sample-barcoded 5' primer. A unique molecular identifier was introduced onto each TCR beta cDNA molecule by a template-switch 5' adaptor carrying 12 random nucleotides. Each sample yielded at least 3 million CDR3-containing paired-end reads. All of the RNA was converted into first-strand cDNA using the Mint cDNA synthesis kit, with a TRBC-specific oligonucleotide serving as the primer. Following uracil-DNA glycosylase treatment, a first 18-cycle PCR with universal primers M1SS and BC2_uni_R was performed on all cDNA. The original methods were these. For normalization, 1 million high-quality reads, each with a distinct molecular identifier, were randomly selected from each sample. Instead of being binned into consensus sequences, reads that shared molecular identifiers were thrown out. MiTCR, run with a Q25 quality threshold and the strictest error-elimination algorithm, handled CDR3 identification, clonotype clustering and error correction. Lower-bound total TCR beta diversity was estimated with a nonparametric unseen species model using Euler transformation. TCRdb cleaned the public reads at Q25 with fastp, built clones with MiXCR and kept in-frame beta chains. Rows are unified per CDR3 protein, each entry keeping the most common DNA and genes. V and J calls and clone size were set by TCRdb, not the authors. The sample has over a million distinct CDR3 sequences on record, 55% to 75% of them singletons. 6.7% of the sample is in the top ten clones.

This clonotype was counted between two and nine times. The specificity of this receptor is unknown. The sample holds no much larger clone one base away, and base qualities are not on file. The 39 donors, aged 6 to 90 years, were systemically healthy Caucasian individuals from Russia. Each donor gave roughly 9 milliliters of peripheral blood, drawn into EDTA-treated Vacutainer tubes. Ficoll-Paque density-gradient centrifugation was used to isolate PBMCs, with at least 7 million obtained per sample. Total RNA, at least 6 micrograms per sample, was extracted from PBMCs with Trizol reagent. The percentages of naive CD45RAhigh/CD27high T cells were determined by flow cytometry on a PBMC aliquot from every donor.

Sequencing input: blood. The TCR sequence derives from a man younger than 30 in good health. Recombination connected TRBV20-1 to TRBJ2-3, with the D gene call left open. At the DNA level, the sequence is TGCAGTGCTAGAGAGCAGCTCCTAAGAGATACGCAGTATTTT. It encodes CSAREQLLRDTQYF.